The T cell receptor (beta chain) under discussion was sequenced for a study of OX40 agonist ivuxolimab in advanced cancers. As for the study more broadly: Ivuxolimab, which targeted the costimulatory receptor OX40 (CD134), was an agonistic, fully human IgG2 monoclonal antibody. Partial responses occurred in three dose-escalation patients: two with cutaneous melanoma and one with hepatocellular carcinoma. Intravenous ivuxolimab was administered to patients every 2 weeks at six dose levels: 0.01, 0.1, 0.3, 1.5, 3 and 10 mg/kg. Patients were allowed to have had prior anti-PD-1, anti-PD-L1 or anti-CTLA-4 therapy, and less than 45% of the dose-escalation patients had previously received checkpoint inhibitors. Of the approximately 50 dose-escalation patients, hepatocellular carcinoma was present in about 20, melanoma in around 15, renal cell carcinoma in 9 and head and neck cancer in 9. The paper reports the monotherapy dose-escalation portion (N of about 51 patients) of the phase I ivuxolimab trial. The dose-escalation cohort was 80% to 90% male with a mean age of about 58 years, ranging from 23 to 79. Peripheral TCRbeta sequencing aimed to test whether ivuxolimab altered TCR sequence diversity and caused clonal T-cell expansion. The study at large found these results: The antigen specificity of the peripheral T cells that underwent clonal expansion was not determined. At doses of 0.1 to 3.0 mg/kg, clonal expansion of both CD4+ and CD8+ blood T cells was observed from baseline to week 6. After ivuxolimab, CD8+ T cells had more expanded clones than CD4+ T cells on average. In the 0.1-3.0 mg/kg groups, partial responders had among the lowest normalized peripheral clonal expansion, particularly in CD8+ T cells. Low levels of normalized T-cell clonal expansion were also shown by some nonresponding patients.

Notes on this clone: Its antigen is still unknown. No base-level quality is on record; no much larger clone is a single base apart.

The trial excluded patients who had a history of autoimmune disease or were on systemic immunosuppression. Peripheral blood for TCR sequencing was collected from all dose cohorts at baseline, on cycle 4 day 1, and on cycle 7 day 1. The samples were drawn from a first-in-human, open-label, multicenter phase I dose-escalation trial of ivuxolimab. Adults with locally advanced or metastatic melanoma, renal cell carcinoma, hepatocellular carcinoma or head and neck squamous cell carcinoma were enrolled in the trial. Before TCR sequencing, CD4+ T cells and CD8+ T cells from peripheral blood were sorted into separate populations. Genomic DNA was extracted from sorted cells for sequencing of the TCRbeta CDR3 region. TCRbeta CDR3 regions were sequenced using the immunoSEQ Assay. This immuneACCESS table, as held by TCRdb, lists in-frame sequences with V and J called but not all clones. Of the missing ones, under half trace to an unresolved V gene in checked studies; the others have no known cause. The sample table lists fewer than 70,000 clones, 86% of them with a count of one. Together, the top ten hold 3.9% of the sample.

Inclusive of the bounding cysteine and phenylalanine, the CDR3 is 15 residues long. The retained sequence is limited to the CDR3, 45 bases, with the frame set at the first base. V and J are truncated by 7 bases and 4 bases respectively, leaving an intervening sequence of 17 bases. The germline V gene provides CDR1 SGHAT and CDR2 FQNNGV. The chain was built from TRBV11-2 and TRBJ1-3; a tentative D match to TRBD1 spans 6 bases. The TCR sequence derives from an adult with an advanced solid tumor such as melanoma, head and neck, liver or kidney cancer. Sequenced material: CD4+ or CD8+ T cells sorted from blood, taken in a trial of the OX40 agonist ivuxolimab. The CDR3 here reads CASTFPRGGGNTIYF. The sequence in DNA is TGTGCCAGCACCTTTCCCAGGGGAGGGGGAAACACCATATATTTT.